This entry concerns a single T cell receptor (beta chain). The antigen remains undetermined. This entry comes from a study of monozygotic twins with inflammatory bowel disease. Blood, 2.5 to 3 ml, was drawn per donor. The input for each TCR library was approximately 4,000 ng of total RNA. For both chains, the TCRalpha and TCRbeta cDNA went through two nested PCRs of approximately 16 and 9 cycles. TCRdb re-analyzed the 5' RACE reads; it lists each CDR3 protein once, without DNA. The record lists roughly 90,000 distinct CDR3 sequences, of which the ten most abundant hold less than 8%. General observations from the study: IBD patients share fewer clonotypes with other people than healthy twins do, especially with disease activity.

This CDR3 comprises 14 residues. Germline V gene lookup returns CDR1 SGHRS and CDR2 YFSETQ. Input material: blood. The sequence came from a human donor with ulcerative colitis or Crohn's disease, or a healthy co-twin of an affected twin (not recorded which). The V gene is TRBV5-1, the J gene TRBJ1-3; TCRdb returns TRBD1, unconfirmable since there is no DNA. The CDR3 reads CASSLDLAGGAIYF.